These 29 T cell receptor beta chains share one sample of origin, sequenced in a study of T-cell memory formation after mild COVID-19. From the 5' RACE reads, TCRdb called clonotypes with MiXCR, one entry per CDR3 protein. The sample has 280,000 or so distinct CDR3 sequences, over 15% seen once. The material sequenced was PBMCs or a T cell subset sorted from them (not recorded which). The receptors were gathered from a man aged 18-30 years who had mild COVID-19 (a few samples of this study predate the infection). Cell type and time point are not known.

The V and J genes are TRBV20-1 and TRBJ1-2; D possibly corresponds to TRBD1 (5 bases). From germline, CDR1 is DFQATT and CDR2 SNEGSKA (reference sequence). The CDR3 has 12 amino acids. Deletions cut 5 bases from V and 7 bases from J, with 14 bases between. The CDR3, as DNA: TGCAGTGCTTGGGACCTCCCGGCTGGCTACACCTTC. This encodes CSAWDLPAGYTF.

In this sample, this clonotype turned up many times. The chain links TRBV5-1 to TRBJ1-5; the match to TRBD1 covers 8 bases. In germline, CDR1 is SGHRS, CDR2 YFSETQ. Trimming at V came to 4 bases and at J to 4 bases, leaving 4 bases not matched to a gene. The CDR3 totals 14 residues. The CDR3 sequence is CASSTGQGNQPQHF. In DNA, the CDR3 is TGCGCCAGCAGCACTGGACAGGGTAATCAGCCCCAGCATTTT.

The V call is TRBV6-4, the J call TRBJ1-5, with unresolved D. CDR3 length: 13 amino acids. From germline, CDR1 is MRHNA and CDR2 SNTAGT. The V gene lost 0 bases and the J gene lost 7 bases, with 7 bases spanning the gap. CDR3 loop: CASSDSSGQPQHF. CDR3 nucleotides: TGTGCCAGCAGTGACTCGTCGGGACAGCCCCAGCATTTT.

This clonotype has a handful of counts. This chain connects TRBV7-3 to TRBJ2-2; 9 bases line up with TRBD1. Germline trimming cut 4 bases from V and 1 base from J; bases unmatched to any gene: 19. Germline V CDR1 and CDR2: SGHTA, FQGTGA. The CDR3 is 21 residues long. CDR3 amino acids: CASSSLPGQGFDAGNTGELFF. The CDR3 bases are TGTGCCAGCAGCTCCCTGCCGGGACAGGGCTTCGATGCGGGGAACACCGGGGAGCTGTTTTTT.

The chain couples TRBV20-1 to TRBJ1-4; 7 positions agree with TRBD1. In germline, CDR1 is DFQATT, CDR2 SNEGSKA (reference sequence). Unmatched junction bases numbered 9, after V lost 0 bases and J lost 8 bases. The CDR3 contains 15 residues. The CDR3 loop reads CSARDHKGAGEKLFF. In DNA, the CDR3 is TGCAGTGCTAGAGATCATAAGGGGGCAGGGGAAAAACTGTTTTTT.

This clonotype appeared a few times. J is TRBJ2-2 and V is TRBV6-5, with 7 bases lining up with TRBD1. V dropped 5 bases and J dropped 2; count of bases not matched to a gene: 5. In germline, CDR1 is MNHEY, CDR2 SVGAGI. The CDR3 extends over 15 amino acids. The CDR3 loop is CASSVRTGNTGELFF. CDR3 sequence (DNA): TGTGCCAGCAGTGTAAGGACAGGAAACACCGGGGAGCTGTTTTTT.

The chain has TRBV25-1 and TRBJ2-2; maybe TRBD1 (6 bases). V lost 8 bases and J lost 4, with 11 bases in between. The CDR3 loop spans 13 amino acids. Germline V gives CDR1 MGHDK, CDR2 SYGVNS. In DNA, the CDR3 is TGTGCCAGCTGGACAGCTACCACCGGGGAGCTGTTTTTT. Its protein product is CASWTATTGELFF. Using reference TRBV25-1 and TRBJ2-2 for the parts outside the CDR3, the full variable domain is EADIYQTPRYLVIGTGKKITLECSQTMGHDKMYWYQQDPGMELHLIHYSYGVNSTEKGDLSSESTVSRIRTEHFPLTLESARPSHTSQYLCASWTATTGELFFGEGSRLTVL.

This chain links TRBV5-5 with TRBJ2-1; no clear D. Trimming removed 5 bases from V and 6 bases from J, with 12 bases in between. CDR3 length: 13 residues. The germline V gene has CDR1 SGHKS and CDR2 YYEKEE (reference sequence). CDR3 nucleotide sequence: TGTGCCAGCAGACCCTCCTCTTCCAATGAGCAGTTCTTC. This sequence encodes CASRPSSSNEQFF.

This clonotype was seen a few times. The chain employs TRBV30 and TRBJ2-3; TRBD2 matches 12 bases. The ends lost 0 bases at V and 0 bases at J; junction bases unmatched: 1. Germline V gene sequence: CDR1 GTSNPN, CDR2 SVGIG (reference sequence). CDR3 size: 16 residues. The CDR3 region has the DNA TGTGCCTGGAGTGTTGGACTAGCGGGGAGCACAGATACGCAGTATTTT. It specifies CAWSVGLAGSTDTQYF.

The chain recombines TRBV9 with TRBJ2-2; D is undetermined. V gave up 0 bases and J gave up 5 bases, with 8 bases separating them. Germline V CDR1 and CDR2: SGDLS, YYNGEE. The CDR3 consists of 14 residues. The CDR3 coding sequence is TGTGCCAGCAGCGTAGCCGGTGGTACCGGGGAGCTGTTTTTT. Translating it yields CASSVAGGTGELFF.

This clonotype was detected a few times. The chain carries TRBV10-3 and TRBJ2-1, with TRBD2 identical over 7 bases. Germline-derived CDR1 and CDR2 are ENHRY and SYGVKD. Germline trimming cut 0 bases from V and 6 bases from J; bases unmatched to any gene: 2. The CDR3 contains 14 residues. CDR3 in amino acids: CAISESGGVNEQFF. CDR3 DNA sequence: TGTGCCATCAGTGAGTCGGGAGGGGTCAATGAGCAGTTCTTC.

This chain joins TRBV7-9 and TRBJ2-3, with D perhaps assigned TRBD1 or TRBD2 (5 bases each). Germline loops: CDR1 SEHNR, CDR2 FQNEAQ (reference sequence). This CDR3 has 14 residues. The V and J ends lost 4 bases and 0 bases respectively, with 8 bases between them. DNA of the CDR3: TGTGCCAGCAGCTGGGACCTAAGCACAGATACGCAGTATTTT. Protein sequence: CASSWDLSTDTQYF.

This clonotype has only a few counts. The rearrangement joins TRBV24-1 to TRBJ2-3; 12 nucleotides agree with TRBD2. Germline lookup yields CDR1 KGHDR and CDR2 SFDVKD. The V gene end was trimmed by 3 bases and the J gene end by 2 bases; junction bases not matched to a gene: 5. CDR3 length: 17 amino acids. The CDR3 here is CATSDPTSGGFTDTQYF. The CDR3, as DNA: TGTGCCACCAGTGATCCGACTAGCGGGGGCTTCACAGATACGCAGTATTTT.

The chain recombines TRBV6-2 or TRBV6-3 with TRBJ2-1; the match to TRBD2 covers 13 bases. J lost 10 bases, V lost 4 bases, and 7 bases had no gene match. Per germline, CDR1 MNHEY and CDR2 SVGEGT. The CDR3 loop spans 15 amino acids. CDR3 in amino acids: CASSLLAGGPVEQFF. The CDR3 DNA reads TGTGCCAGCAGTTTACTAGCGGGGGGGCCCGTCGAGCAGTTCTTC.

This clonotype was detected a few times. The chain joins TRBV7-9 to TRBJ2-3; D possibly matches TRBD1 or TRBD2 (5 bases each). V dropped 5 bases and J dropped 8 bases, with 20 bases sitting between them. This CDR3 region has 15 residues. In germline, CDR1 is SEHNR, CDR2 FQNEAQ (reference sequence). CDR3 sequence: CASSQPGLRPGTQYF. The CDR3 DNA is TGTGCCAGCAGCCAGCCGGGGCTGCGCCCCGGTACGCAGTATTTT.

The genes are TRBV5-1 and TRBJ2-5, with D tentatively TRBD2 (6 bases). This CDR3 comprises 15 residues. V dropped 3 bases and J dropped 7 bases, with 19 bases sitting between them. The V gene's germline CDR1 is SGHRS and CDR2 YFSETQ. The CDR3 bases are TGCGCCAGCAGCTGGGGTGGTAATAGCGGTTCGACCCAGTACTTC. Its protein product is CASSWGGNSGSTQYF.

This clonotype was recorded a few times. V is TRBV28 and J is TRBJ1-2; tentatively, D is TRBD1 (6 bases). V was pared by 10 bases and J by 8 bases, with 17 bases between. The CDR3 extends over 12 amino acids. Germline lookup yields CDR1 MDHEN and CDR2 SYDVKM. The CDR3 nucleotides read TGTGCCACCGACAACAGGGACGGAGGCTACACCTTC. Translating it yields CATDNRDGGYTF.

This clonotype has more than one count but fewer than ten. The rearrangement joins TRBV5-1 to TRBJ2-2, with D perhaps matching TRBD1 (6 bases). Trimming pared 0 bases from V and 4 bases from J, leaving 13 bases between. Germline CDR1 and CDR2: SGHRS and YFSETQ. The CDR3 has 16 residues. The CDR3 is CASSLAAQGSTGELFF. Written as DNA, the CDR3 is TGCGCCAGCAGCTTGGCCGCGCAGGGGTCCACCGGGGAGCTGTTTTTT.

This clonotype occurred a few times. The chain is built from TRBV7-8 and TRBJ1-5; D may be TRBD1 (6 bases). CDR1 and CDR2 (germline): SGHVS, FQNEAQ. Trimming left V 5 bases short and J 2 bases short, with 16 bases between. The CDR3 has 16 amino acids. In DNA, the CDR3 is TGTGCCAGCAGCCCCTACAGGGTCGGGGGCAATCAGCCCCAGCATTTT. Protein: CASSPYRVGGNQPQHF.

The V gene is TRBV6-6, the J gene TRBJ2-7; D unresolved. This CDR3 is built from 14 residues. Germline CDR1 reads MNHNY; CDR2 reads SVGAGI (reference sequence). Deletions cut 3 bases from V and 1 base from J, with 10 bases between. CDR3 sequence: CASSYLSGSYEQYV. CDR3 DNA: TGTGCCAGCAGTTATCTATCAGGATCCTACGAGCAGTACGTC.

V and J are TRBV27 and TRBJ2-1; 8 positions agree with TRBD2. After removal of 3 bases from V and 9 bases from J, the junction contained 7 bases not matched to a gene. Germline values: CDR1 MNHEY, CDR2 SMNVEV (reference sequence). CDR3 size: 14 residues. In nucleotides, the CDR3 is TGTGCCAGCAGTTTGGGACTAGGACCTACTGAGCAGTTCTTC. Translating it yields CASSLGLGPTEQFF.

This clonotype showed up just a few times. The V and J genes are TRBV7-8 and TRBJ1-1; 7 bases map to TRBD1. The V gene end was trimmed by 2 bases and the J gene end by 2 bases; junction bases not matched to a gene: 8. Germline V lookup: CDR1 SGHVS, CDR2 FQNEAQ. This CDR3 comprises 16 residues. CDR3 sequence reads: CASSLTVTGFNTEAFF. CDR3 in DNA: TGTGCCAGCAGCTTAACAGTGACAGGGTTTAACACTGAAGCTTTCTTT.

The CDR3 loop reads CASSLRGTGGTDTQYF. The CDR3 DNA is TGTGCCAGCAGCTTAAGGGGGACAGGGGGCACAGATACGCAGTATTTT. V and J are TRBV7-3 and TRBJ2-3; TRBD1 agrees at 10 bases. The CDR3 contains 16 residues. V lost 1 base, J lost 1 base, and 2 bases stayed unmatched. In germline, CDR1 is SGHTA, CDR2 FQGTGA.

The chain joins TRBV3-1 to TRBJ2-7; 8 positions agree with TRBD2. The germline CDR1 and CDR2 sequences are LGHDT and YNNKEL (reference sequence). This CDR3 contains 15 residues. The junction had 5 bases not matched to a gene; V was cut back by 0 bases and J by 4 bases. The CDR3 DNA follows: TGTGCCAGCAGCCAAGACGGGGGGGCAATATACGAGCAGTACTTC. Its translation is CASSQDGGAIYEQYF.

This clonotype was observed a handful of times. One end of the junction is discordant with germline, which a read error may explain. This chain uses TRBV7-2 with TRBJ2-3, with 10 bases identical to TRBD2. The CDR3 spans 14 residues. Germline V lookup: CDR1 SGHTA, CDR2 FQGNSA. The CDR3 spells CASRLAGGRETQYF. CDR3 DNA sequence: TGTGCCAGCAGGTTAGCGGGGGGCCGGGAAACGCAGTATTTT.

The J gene is TRBJ2-1, the V gene TRBV7-8; possibly TRBD2 for D (6 bases). The CDR3 covers 14 residues. Germline V gene lookup returns CDR1 SGHVS and CDR2 FQNEAQ. V lost 5 bases, J lost 7 bases, and 15 bases lay in between. The DNA for the CDR3 is TGTGCCAGCAGCCAAGGAGGGGATCTAAATGAGCAGTTCTTC. It yields the protein CASSQGGDLNEQFF.

V usage is TRBV19 and J usage is TRBJ1-2; D uncertain. Germline values: CDR1 LNHDA, CDR2 SQIVND (reference sequence). The CDR3 has 13 amino acids. V was shortened by 10 bases and J by 5 bases, with 17 bases between the two germline ends. DNA for the CDR3: TGTGCCACGAGACCCGAGACACCGTATGGCTACACCTTC. Translated, it gives CATRPETPYGYTF.

This clonotype was counted a few times. The V call is TRBV29-1, the J call TRBJ2-7, with D possibly called TRBD1 or TRBD2 (5 bases each). This CDR3 is 12 amino acids long. The germline V gene has CDR1 SQVTM and CDR2 ANQGSEA. The germline V and J ends were trimmed by 5 bases and 3 bases, with 11 bases remaining between them. The CDR3 region has the DNA TGCAGCGTTTTCGGGGCGAACTACGAGCAGTACTTC. The encoded protein is CSVFGANYEQYF.

A few counts support this clonotype. The chain carries TRBV7-2 and TRBJ1-5; no reliable D call. V lost 5 bases and J lost 1, with 12 bases in between. CDR1 SGHTA and CDR2 FQGNSA come from the germline V gene. The CDR3 spans 15 residues. The CDR3: CASSPAPGSNQPQHF. CDR3 nucleotides: TGTGCCAGCAGCCCAGCGCCGGGGAGCAATCAGCCCCAGCATTTT. Filled out from reference TRBV7-2 and TRBJ1-5, the complete variable domain reads GAGVSQSPSNKVTEKGKDVELRCDPISGHTALYWYRQSLGQGLEFLIYFQGNSAPDKSGLPSDRFSAERTGGSVSTLTIQRTQQEDSAVYLCASSPAPGSNQPQHFGDGTRLSIL.